These 10 T cell receptor beta chains share one sample of origin, sequenced in a study of T cells in localized non-small cell lung cancer (dated by TCRdb to 2019 to 2021). Library preparation was by the immunoSEQ multiplex PCR assay. Held by TCRdb, this immuneACCESS table contains in-frame sequences only and omits some clones. Under half of the omission traces to an unresolved V gene where checked; the cause of the rest is unknown. The sample table records around 15,000 clones; more than 75% of these occur just once. The top ten clonotypes cover about 24% of the sample. The source material was peripheral blood, sampled before any cancer treatment. The receptor source for this set is a male donor at least 60 years old with stage I lung adenocarcinoma.

The J gene is TRBJ1-6, the V gene TRBV6-5, with TRBD1 matching over 7 bases. Germline values: CDR1 MNHEY, CDR2 SVGAGI. This CDR3 has 15 residues. Unmatched junction bases numbered 5, after V lost 2 bases and J lost 7 bases. CDR3 nucleotides: TGTGCCAGCAGTTACACCGGGACAGTCAATTCACCCCTCCACTTT. Translated: CASSYTGTVNSPLHF.

The rearrangement links TRBV5-1 to TRBJ2-1, with TRBD2 identical over 8 bases. CDR1 is SGHRS and CDR2 is YFSETQ in the germline V gene. Trimming at V came to 0 bases and at J to 5 bases, leaving 4 bases not matched to a gene. There are 15 residues in the CDR3. CDR3 sequence: CASSLGSGVNNEQFF. In DNA, the CDR3 is TGCGCCAGCAGCTTGGGTAGCGGGGTCAACAATGAGCAGTTCTTC.

V is TRBV7-2 and J is TRBJ1-1, with D perhaps matching TRBD1 (6 bases). Trimming shortened V by 5 bases and J by 0 bases, and 16 bases separated the two germline ends. Per germline, CDR1 SGHTA and CDR2 FQGNSA. The CDR3 is 16 residues long. CDR3 sequence reads: CASSRGQRGMNTEAFF. CDR3 nucleotides: TGTGCCAGCAGCCGGGGACAAAGGGGCATGAACACTGAAGCTTTCTTT.

The chain couples TRBV19 to TRBJ2-4; TRBD2 agrees at 10 bases. CDR3 size: 14 residues. V was clipped by 3 bases and J by 9 bases; unmatched bases: 5. Germline lookup yields CDR1 LNHDA and CDR2 SQIVND (reference sequence). CDR3 coding DNA: TGTGCCAGTAGTATGGAGCGGGGGGGCCTCATTCAGTACTTC. Its protein is CASSMERGGLIQYF.

The genes are TRBV5-1 and TRBJ1-6; TRBD1 matches at 8 bases. The CDR3 sequence is 16 residues long. Unmatched junction bases numbered 10, after V lost 4 bases and J lost 7 bases. Germline lookup yields CDR1 SGHRS and CDR2 YFSETQ. The DNA for the CDR3 is TGCGCCAGCAGCCGGACAGGGACGATGTGGAATTCACCCCTCCACTTT. The encoded protein is CASSRTGTMWNSPLHF.

This chain uses TRBV6-6 with TRBJ1-1, with D possibly being TRBD1 (5 bases). Germline CDR1 reads MNHNY; CDR2 reads SVGAGI (reference sequence). The V end was cut by 10 bases, the J end by 11 bases, with 20 bases between. The CDR3 runs 12 residues. CDR3 amino acids: CATGDQTSEAFF. DNA for the CDR3: TGTGCCACCGGGGACCAAACTTCGGAGGCTTTCTTT.

The V and J genes are TRBV7-2 and TRBJ2-3, with 8 bases identical to TRBD2. Germline assignment: CDR1 SGHTA and CDR2 FQGNSA. V was clipped by 4 bases and J by 3 bases; unmatched bases: 3. The CDR3 totals 14 residues. The CDR3 sequence: CASSSGLATDTQYF. CDR3 in DNA: TGTGCCAGCAGCTCTGGACTAGCAACAGATACGCAGTATTTT.

The chain combines TRBV7-2 with TRBJ2-3; D unclear. The germline CDR1 and CDR2 sequences are SGHTA and FQGNSA. The CDR3 has 16 residues. Trimming took off 2 bases at V and 3 bases at J, with 15 bases between the two ends. The chain's CDR3 is CASSLSAGPPTDTQYF. Here the CDR3 DNA reads TGTGCCAGCAGCTTATCGGCAGGACCTCCGACAGATACGCAGTATTTT.

The chain links TRBV19 to TRBJ2-3; 8 bases agree with TRBD1. V lost 10 bases and J lost 8; bases outside the gene matches: 17. The CDR3 has 15 amino acids. From germline, CDR1 is LNHDA and CDR2 SQIVND (reference sequence). As DNA, the CDR3 is TGTGCCACCCACGGGGCAGGGGGCCGTTTCGTTACGCAGTATTTT. Its protein product is CATHGAGGRFVTQYF.

V gene TRBV6-1 combines with J gene TRBJ2-2; the D gene is possibly TRBD1 (6 bases). The germline V gene encodes CDR1 MNHNS and CDR2 SASEGT. The CDR3 sequence is 14 residues long. V dropped 7 bases and J dropped 0 bases, with 9 bases sitting between them. The CDR3 DNA reads TGTGCCAGCACTCAGGGGCCGAACACCGGGGAGCTGTTTTTT. This sequence encodes CASTQGPNTGELFF.